The 3 T cell receptor beta chains below come from one sample, sequenced in a study of blood T cell repertoires in COVID-19. Sequencing was performed with immunoSEQ multiplex PCR; in TCRdb, only in-frame clones are kept and a portion is missing. The data show 85,000 to 100,000 clones, around 79% seen once. What was sequenced was peripheral blood. Receptors were obtained from a human donor in a cohort sampled during active COVID-19.

V and J are TRBV19 and TRBJ2-3, with 10 bases that match TRBD2. Per germline, CDR1 LNHDA and CDR2 SQIVND (reference sequence). V lost 4 bases to trimming and J lost 0 bases; unmatched junction nucleotides: 4. This CDR3 region has 16 residues. CDR3 protein: CASSNQLAGSTDTQYF. CDR3 sequence (DNA): TGTGCCAGTAGTAACCAACTAGCGGGAAGCACAGATACGCAGTATTTT. Filled out from reference TRBV19 and TRBJ2-3, the complete variable domain reads DGGITQSPKYLFRKEGQNVTLSCEQNLNHDAMYWYRQDPGQGLRLIYYSQIVNDFQKGDIAEGYSVSREKKESFPLTVTSAQKNPTAFYLCASSNQLAGSTDTQYFGPGTRLTVL.

The CDR3: CASSQGLRLNTEAFF. The CDR3 DNA reads TGCGCCAGCAGCCAAGGACTTCGACTGAACACTGAAGCTTTCTTT. The chain joins TRBV4-3 to TRBJ1-1; D is undetermined. The V gene's germline CDR1 is LGHNA and CDR2 YSLEER. The CDR3 contains 15 residues. Deletions cut 1 base from V and 0 bases from J, with 9 bases between.

The chain has TRBV7-9 and TRBJ2-3; no clear D. Trimming cost V 0 bases and J 7 bases, with 8 bases left between them. Per germline, CDR1 SEHNR and CDR2 FQNEAQ (reference sequence). The CDR3 consists of 13 residues. CDR3 DNA: TGTGCCAGCAGCTTAGCCGACTTCTATACGCAGTATTTT. This translates into CASSLADFYTQYF.